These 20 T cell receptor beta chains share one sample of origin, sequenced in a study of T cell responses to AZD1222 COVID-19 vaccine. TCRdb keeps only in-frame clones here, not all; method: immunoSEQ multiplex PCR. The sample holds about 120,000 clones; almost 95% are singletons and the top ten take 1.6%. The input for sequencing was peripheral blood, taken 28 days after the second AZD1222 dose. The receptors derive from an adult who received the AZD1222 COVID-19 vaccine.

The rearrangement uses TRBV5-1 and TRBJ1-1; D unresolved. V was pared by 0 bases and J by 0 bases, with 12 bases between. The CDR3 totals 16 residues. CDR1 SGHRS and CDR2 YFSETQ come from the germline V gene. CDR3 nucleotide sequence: TGCGCCAGCAGCTTGGTCTCCGGGGTCATGAACACTGAAGCTTTCTTT. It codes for CASSLVSGVMNTEAFF. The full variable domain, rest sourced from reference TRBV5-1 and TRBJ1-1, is KAGVTQTPRYLIKTRGQQVTLSCSPISGHRSVSWYQQTPGQGLQFLFEYFSETQRNKGNFPGRFSGRQFSNSRSEMNVSTLELGDSALYLCASSLVSGVMNTEAFFGQGTRLTVV.

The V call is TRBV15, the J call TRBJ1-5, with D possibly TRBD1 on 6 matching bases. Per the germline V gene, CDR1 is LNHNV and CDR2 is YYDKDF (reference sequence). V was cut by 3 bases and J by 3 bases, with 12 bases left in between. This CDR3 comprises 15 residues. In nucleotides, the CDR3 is TGTGCCACCAGCAGGCAGACAGGAGACAATCAGCCCCAGCATTTT. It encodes CATSRQTGDNQPQHF.

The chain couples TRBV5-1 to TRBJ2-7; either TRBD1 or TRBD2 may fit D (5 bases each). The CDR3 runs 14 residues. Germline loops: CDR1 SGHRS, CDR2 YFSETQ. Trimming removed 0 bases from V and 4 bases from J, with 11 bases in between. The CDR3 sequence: CASSLEVGVYEQYF. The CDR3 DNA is TGCGCCAGCAGCTTGGAGGTGGGGGTTTACGAGCAGTACTTC.

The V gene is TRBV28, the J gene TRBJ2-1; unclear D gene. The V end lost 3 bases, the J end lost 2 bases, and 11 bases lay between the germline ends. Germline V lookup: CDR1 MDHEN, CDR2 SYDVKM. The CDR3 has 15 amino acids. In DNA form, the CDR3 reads TGTGCCAGCAGTTTTAGTGTAACCCCCTACAATGAGCAGTTCTTC. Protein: CASSFSVTPYNEQFF.

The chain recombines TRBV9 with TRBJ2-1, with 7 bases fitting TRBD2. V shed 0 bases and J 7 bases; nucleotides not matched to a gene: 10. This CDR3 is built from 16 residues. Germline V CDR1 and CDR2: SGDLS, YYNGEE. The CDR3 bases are TGTGCCAGCAGCGTAGGTTCTCCTTGGGGGGGGAATGAGCAGTTCTTC. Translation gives CASSVGSPWGGNEQFF.

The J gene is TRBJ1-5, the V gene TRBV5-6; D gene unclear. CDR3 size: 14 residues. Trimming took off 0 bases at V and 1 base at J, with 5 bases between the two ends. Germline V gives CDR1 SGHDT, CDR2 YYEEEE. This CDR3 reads CASSLERSNQPQHF. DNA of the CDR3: TGTGCCAGCAGCTTGGAGCGAAGCAATCAGCCCCAGCATTTT. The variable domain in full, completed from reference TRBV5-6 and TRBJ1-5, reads DAGVTQSPTHLIKTRGQQVTLRCSPKSGHDTVSWYQQALGQGPQFIFQYYEEEERQRGNFPDRFSGHQFPNYSSELNVNALLLGDSALYLCASSLERSNQPQHFGDGTRLSIL.

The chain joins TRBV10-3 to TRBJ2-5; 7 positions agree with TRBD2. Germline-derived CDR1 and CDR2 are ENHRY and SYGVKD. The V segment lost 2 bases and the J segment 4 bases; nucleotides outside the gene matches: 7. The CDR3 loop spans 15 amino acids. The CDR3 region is CAISEPRAGIETQYF. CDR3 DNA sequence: TGTGCCATCAGTGAGCCACGAGCGGGAATAGAGACCCAGTACTTC.

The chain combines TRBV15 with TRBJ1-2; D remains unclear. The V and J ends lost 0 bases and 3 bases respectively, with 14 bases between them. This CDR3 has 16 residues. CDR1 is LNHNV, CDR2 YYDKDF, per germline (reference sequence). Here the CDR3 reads CATSREVHIVYYGYTF. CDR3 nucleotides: TGTGCCACCAGCAGAGAGGTCCATATAGTGTACTATGGCTACACCTTC. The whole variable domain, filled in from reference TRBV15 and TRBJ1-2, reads DAMVIQNPRYQVTQFGKPVTLSCSQTLNHNVMYWYQQKSSQAPKLLFHYYDKDFNNEADTPDNFQSRRPNTSFCFLDIRSPGLGDTAMYLCATSREVHIVYYGYTFGSGTRLTVV.

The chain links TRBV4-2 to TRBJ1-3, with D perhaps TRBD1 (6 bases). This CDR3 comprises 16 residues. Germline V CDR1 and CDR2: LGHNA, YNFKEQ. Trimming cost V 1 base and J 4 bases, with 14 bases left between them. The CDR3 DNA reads TGTGCCAGCAGCCAAGTACCGGCAGGGGACGGAAACACCATATATTTT. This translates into CASSQVPAGDGNTIYF.

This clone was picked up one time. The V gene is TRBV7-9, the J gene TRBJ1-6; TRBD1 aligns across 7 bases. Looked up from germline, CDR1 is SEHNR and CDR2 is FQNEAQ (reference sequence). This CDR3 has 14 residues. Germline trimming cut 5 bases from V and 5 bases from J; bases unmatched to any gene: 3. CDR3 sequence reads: CASSRDSNNSPLHF. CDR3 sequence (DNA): TGTGCCAGCAGCCGGGACAGCAATAATTCACCCCTCCACTTT.

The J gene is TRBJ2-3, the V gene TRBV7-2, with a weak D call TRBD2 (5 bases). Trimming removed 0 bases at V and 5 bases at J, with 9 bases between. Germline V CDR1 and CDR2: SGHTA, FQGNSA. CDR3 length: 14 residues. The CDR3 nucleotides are TGTGCCAGCAGCTTAGCCCCCGGGGTAGATACGCAGTATTTT. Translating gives CASSLAPGVDTQYF.

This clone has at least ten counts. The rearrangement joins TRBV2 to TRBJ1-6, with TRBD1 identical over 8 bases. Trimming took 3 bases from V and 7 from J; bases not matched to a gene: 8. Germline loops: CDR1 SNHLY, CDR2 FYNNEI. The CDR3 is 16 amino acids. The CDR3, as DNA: TGTGCCAGCAGTGACCTAGGGACAGGAGGGAATTCACCCCTCCACTTT. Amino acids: CASSDLGTGGNSPLHF.

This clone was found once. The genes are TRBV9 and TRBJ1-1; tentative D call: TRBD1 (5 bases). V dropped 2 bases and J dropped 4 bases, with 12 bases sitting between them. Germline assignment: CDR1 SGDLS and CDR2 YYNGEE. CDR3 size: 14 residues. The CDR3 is CASSVRLGGTEAFF. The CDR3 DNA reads TGTGCCAGCAGCGTGAGGTTGGGGGGCACTGAAGCTTTCTTT. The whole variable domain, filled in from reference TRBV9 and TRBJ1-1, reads DSGVTQTPKHLITATGQRVTLRCSPRSGDLSVYWYQQSLDQGLQFLIQYYNGEERAKGNILERFSAQQFPDLHSELNLSSLELGDSALYFCASSVRLGGTEAFFGQGTRLTVV.

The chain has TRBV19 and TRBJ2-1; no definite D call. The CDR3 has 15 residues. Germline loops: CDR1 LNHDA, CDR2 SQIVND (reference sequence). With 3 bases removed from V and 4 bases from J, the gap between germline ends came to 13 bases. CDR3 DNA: TGTGCCAGTAGTATTGGTATAGGGCAATACAATGAGCAGTTCTTC. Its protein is CASSIGIGQYNEQFF. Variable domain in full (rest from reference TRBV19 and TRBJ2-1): DGGITQSPKYLFRKEGQNVTLSCEQNLNHDAMYWYRQDPGQGLRLIYYSQIVNDFQKGDIAEGYSVSREKKESFPLTVTSAQKNPTAFYLCASSIGIGQYNEQFFGPGTRLTVL.

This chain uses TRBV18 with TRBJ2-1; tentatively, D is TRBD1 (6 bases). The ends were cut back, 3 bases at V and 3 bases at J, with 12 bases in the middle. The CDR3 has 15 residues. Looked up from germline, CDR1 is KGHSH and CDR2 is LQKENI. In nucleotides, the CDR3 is TGTGCCAGCTCACCGCCTAGACAGGTCTACAATGAGCAGTTCTTC. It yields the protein CASSPPRQVYNEQFF.

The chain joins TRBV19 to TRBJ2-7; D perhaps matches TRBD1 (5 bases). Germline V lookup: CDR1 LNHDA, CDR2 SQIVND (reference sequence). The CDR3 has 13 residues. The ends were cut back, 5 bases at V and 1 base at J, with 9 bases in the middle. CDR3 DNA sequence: TGTGCCAGTAGTCTCGACAGTTCCTACGAGCAGTACTTC. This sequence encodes CASSLDSSYEQYF.

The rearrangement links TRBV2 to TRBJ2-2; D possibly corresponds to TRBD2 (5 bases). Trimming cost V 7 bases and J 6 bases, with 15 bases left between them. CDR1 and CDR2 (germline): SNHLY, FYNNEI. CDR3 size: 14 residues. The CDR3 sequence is CASKVAGDPGELFF. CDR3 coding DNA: TGTGCCAGCAAGGTGGCCGGGGATCCCGGGGAGCTGTTTTTT.

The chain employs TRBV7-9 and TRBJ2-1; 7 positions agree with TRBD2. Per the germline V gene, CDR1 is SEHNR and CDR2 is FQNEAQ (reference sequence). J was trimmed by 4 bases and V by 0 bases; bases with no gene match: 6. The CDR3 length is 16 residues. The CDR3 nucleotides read TGTGCCAGCAGCTTAGCGGGAGGGCCCCGGTACAATGAGCAGTTCTTC. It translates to CASSLAGGPRYNEQFF.

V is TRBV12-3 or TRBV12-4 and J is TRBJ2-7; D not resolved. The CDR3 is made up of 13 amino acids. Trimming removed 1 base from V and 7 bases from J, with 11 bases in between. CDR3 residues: CASSLGTPREQYF. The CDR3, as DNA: TGTGCCAGCAGTTTAGGAACACCGCGGGAGCAGTACTTC.

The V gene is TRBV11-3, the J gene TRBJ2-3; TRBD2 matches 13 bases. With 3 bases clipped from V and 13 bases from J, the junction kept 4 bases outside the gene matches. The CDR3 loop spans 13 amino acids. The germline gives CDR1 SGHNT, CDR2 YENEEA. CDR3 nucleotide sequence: TGTGCCAGCAGCTTGGGGGGACTAGCGGGGAAGTATTTT. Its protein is CASSLGGLAGKYF.